A single sample gave rise to the 30 T cell receptor beta chains below, sequenced in a study of blood T cells in healthy people across ages. Combining a sample-barcoded 5' primer with a J-beta primer mix, a second PCR ran for roughly 6 to 12 cycles. TCRdb recomputed calls from the 5' RACE reads with MiXCR, one row per CDR3 protein. The repertoire holds about 970,000 distinct CDR3 sequences, with 45% to 60% as singletons. Sequencing was done on a sample of blood. These TCRs come from a woman in her sixties in good health.

The chain carries TRBV5-1 and TRBJ2-2; TRBD1 aligns across 7 bases. Germline assignment: CDR1 SGHRS and CDR2 YFSETQ. The trim removed 2 bases at V and 4 bases at J, leaving 8 bases unmatched. The CDR3 has 16 amino acids. The DNA for the CDR3 is TGCGCCAGCAGCTTAGAAGGGGGCGATTTCACCGGGGAGCTGTTTTTT. Protein product: CASSLEGGDFTGELFF.

The chain recombines TRBV4-1 with TRBJ2-5; 8 bases map to TRBD2. With the DNA end fitting TRBJ2-7 better, the J assignment may be wrong. This CDR3 has 16 residues. The germline CDR1 and CDR2 sequences are MGHRA and YSYEKL. CDR3 residues: CASSQEVGLAGYEQYF. CDR3 nucleotides: TGCGCCAGCAGCCAAGAGGTTGGGCTAGCGGGCTACGAGCAGTACTTC.

The rearrangement joins TRBV20-1 to TRBJ2-4; 10 bases are shared with TRBD1. The J call may not be correct, given that the DNA end is closer to TRBJ2-7. Germline CDR1 DFQATT, CDR2 SNEGSKA (reference sequence). This CDR3 has 13 amino acids. CDR3 loop: CSAFAGQGYEQYF. CDR3 in DNA: TGCAGTGCTTTTGCGGGACAGGGGTACGAGCAGTACTTC.

This clonotype was detected only a few times. The chain combines TRBV15 with TRBJ2-4; either TRBD1 or TRBD2 may fit D (10 bases each). There are 22 residues in the CDR3. V lost 6 bases and J lost 1, with 34 bases in between. Germline-derived CDR1 and CDR2 are LNHNV and YYDKDF (reference sequence). As DNA, the CDR3 is TGTGCCACCAGGCAACGGACAGGGGGAACTAGCGGGACAGGGAGCGCCAAAAACATTCAGTACTTC. Encoded protein: CATRQRTGGTSGTGSAKNIQYF.

The rearrangement joins TRBV6-2 or TRBV6-3 to TRBJ2-7, with D possibly TRBD1 on 5 matching bases. This CDR3 has 14 residues. The V end was cut by 6 bases, the J end by 3 bases, with 15 bases between. Germline V lookup: CDR1 MNHEY, CDR2 SVGEGT. CDR3: CASRVIGDGYEQYF. The CDR3 DNA reads TGTGCCAGCAGAGTTATAGGGGATGGCTACGAGCAGTACTTC.

This sequence joins TRBV7-9 and TRBJ1-2, with TRBD1 as a possible D gene (5 bases). V was trimmed by 4 bases and J by 7 bases, leaving 10 bases between them. The CDR3 has 12 amino acids. Germline assignment: CDR1 SEHNR and CDR2 FQNEAQ (reference sequence). The chain's CDR3 is CASSSGTFGYTF. The CDR3 region has the DNA TGTGCCAGCAGCTCCGGGACGTTTGGCTACACCTTC. The full variable domain, rest sourced from reference TRBV7-9 and TRBJ1-2, is DTGVSQNPRHKITKRGQNVTFRCDPISEHNRLYWYRQTLGQGPEFLTYFQNEAQLEKSRLLSDRFSAERPKGSFSTLEIQRTEQGDSAMYLCASSSGTFGYTFGSGTRLTVV.

This chain uses TRBV24-1 with TRBJ2-1, with TRBD2 matching 7 bases. Trimming took 5 bases from V and 10 from J; bases not matched to a gene: 7. Germline CDR1 reads KGHDR; CDR2 reads SFDVKD. The CDR3 has 13 residues. The CDR3 sequence is CATSARDYREQFF. The CDR3 coding sequence is TGTGCCACCAGTGCCCGGGACTACCGCGAGCAGTTCTTC.

CDR3 amino acids: CASSLAVIASIRETQYF. The CDR3, as DNA: TGCGCCAGCAGCTTGGCGGTTATAGCCTCAATCCGAGAGACCCAGTACTTC. J is TRBJ2-5 and V is TRBV5-1; D remains unclear. CDR1 is SGHRS and CDR2 is YFSETQ in the germline V gene. This CDR3 is built from 17 residues. V dropped 0 bases and J dropped 4 bases, with 19 bases sitting between them.

The genes are TRBV7-3 and TRBJ2-1; tentative D call: TRBD1 (6 bases). Trimming pared 6 bases from V and 6 bases from J, leaving 15 bases between. The germline V gene has CDR1 SGHTA and CDR2 FQGTGA. The CDR3 has 14 residues. The CDR3 spells CASRVDSSLNEQFF. The CDR3 DNA reads TGTGCCAGCAGGGTGGACAGTTCCCTCAATGAGCAGTTCTTC.

The V gene is TRBV7-2, the J gene TRBJ2-7; a possible D gene is TRBD2 (6 bases). This CDR3 is 14 amino acids long. CDR1 and CDR2 (germline): SGHTA, FQGNSA. V dropped 5 bases and J dropped 6 bases, with 17 bases sitting between them. The CDR3 is CASSRPGLPSEQYF. As DNA, the CDR3 is TGTGCCAGCAGCCGACCGGGACTTCCCTCCGAGCAGTACTTC. Full variable domain (outside the CDR3, taken from reference TRBV7-2 and TRBJ2-7): GAGVSQSPSNKVTEKGKDVELRCDPISGHTALYWYRQSLGQGLEFLIYFQGNSAPDKSGLPSDRFSAERTGGSVSTLTIQRTQQEDSAVYLCASSRPGLPSEQYFGPGTRLTVT.

This clonotype occurred a few times. The rearrangement uses TRBV28 and TRBJ2-1; D is unresolved. Germline-derived CDR1 and CDR2 are MDHEN and SYDVKM. Trimming pared 1 base from V and 9 bases from J, leaving 4 bases between. There are 11 residues in the CDR3. The CDR3 spells CASSLSFEQFF. The CDR3 DNA follows: TGTGCCAGCAGTTTATCCTTTGAGCAGTTCTTC.

Note on this clonotype: Germline and junction disagree at one end, which may indicate a read error. This chain joins TRBV4-1 and TRBJ1-5, with TRBD1 identical over 7 bases. The CDR3 covers 14 residues. The germline gives CDR1 MGHRA, CDR2 YSYEKL. The CDR3 reads CTSSQARGNQPQHF. CDR3 nucleotide sequence: TGCACCAGCAGCCAAGCCAGGGGGAATCAGCCCCAGCATTTT.

This clonotype was seen a few times. The chain recombines TRBV6-1 with TRBJ1-6; 7 nucleotides match TRBD1. The J segment lost 6 bases and the V segment lost 6 bases, leaving 8 bases of the junction unmatched. The CDR3 length is 15 residues. CDR1 MNHNS and CDR2 SASEGT come from the germline V gene. CDR3: CASRGTGDFNSPLHF. The CDR3 DNA sequence: TGTGCCAGCAGGGGCACAGGGGATTTTAATTCACCCCTCCACTTT.

The chain has TRBV3-1 and TRBJ2-7; D not certain. The last part of the DNA fits TRBJ2-5 better; the J call may be wrong. The CDR3 spans 13 residues. Per the germline V gene, CDR1 is LGHDT and CDR2 is YNNKEL (reference sequence). CDR3: CASSREWRETQYF. The CDR3 DNA reads as TGTGCCAGCAGCCGAGAATGGCGGGAGACCCAGTACTTC.

The chain couples TRBV15 to TRBJ2-1, with 7 bases aligning to TRBD1. The CDR3 extends over 18 amino acids. Germline V gene sequence: CDR1 LNHNV, CDR2 YYDKDF (reference sequence). Trimming cost V 0 bases and J 7 bases; bases outside gene matches: 15. The CDR3 loop is CATSRDRGTVQGLNEQFF. For the CDR3, the DNA is TGTGCCACCAGCAGAGATAGGGGGACGGTACAGGGGTTGAATGAGCAGTTCTTC.

V usage is TRBV6-5 and J usage is TRBJ2-7; perhaps TRBD1 as D (6 bases). CDR3 length equals 14 residues. Per the germline V gene, CDR1 is MNHEY and CDR2 is SVGAGI. Between the trimmed V and J ends, which lost 0 bases and 4 bases, there was a span of 10 bases. DNA of the CDR3: TGTGCCAGCAGTTACTCCGGACAGATGTACGAGCAGTACTTC. This gives the protein CASSYSGQMYEQYF.

The J gene is TRBJ1-4, the V gene TRBV2, with D unresolved. CDR1 and CDR2 (germline): SNHLY, FYNNEI. This CDR3 contains 14 residues. V was clipped by 5 bases and J by 5 bases, with 12 bases between them. The CDR3, as DNA: TGTGCCAGCAGTCGGTTGGGTCCCAATGAAAAACTGTTTTTT. The encoded protein is CASSRLGPNEKLFF.

This clonotype appeared a few times. The V gene is TRBV7-9, the J gene TRBJ2-7, with TRBD2 matching 9 bases. V was pared by 2 bases and J by 3 bases, with 5 bases of the junction left unmatched. CDR1 is SEHNR, CDR2 FQNEAQ, per germline (reference sequence). The CDR3 has 15 residues. The CDR3 bases are TGTGCCAGCAGCTTAATCCTAGCGGGAAGCTACGAGCAGTACTTC. This encodes CASSLILAGSYEQYF.

This clonotype was seen more than once but under ten times. The chain joins TRBV7-9 to TRBJ2-5, with D uncertain. Germline CDR1 reads SEHNR; CDR2 reads FQNEAQ (reference sequence). The CDR3 has 15 residues. V dropped 0 bases and J dropped 5 bases, with 13 bases sitting between them. CDR3 loop: CASSLALGSRETQYF. The DNA for the CDR3 is TGTGCCAGCAGCTTAGCGCTTGGGTCCCGCGAGACCCAGTACTTC.

In this sample, this clonotype turned up a few times. The rearrangement links TRBV5-6 to TRBJ1-5; 7 positions agree with TRBD1. V lost 1 base and J lost 3; bases outside the gene matches: 1. This CDR3 contains 14 residues. Germline V CDR1 and CDR2: SGHDT, YYEEEE. This CDR3 is CASSLQGVNQPQHF. In nucleotides, the CDR3 is TGTGCCAGCAGCTTGCAGGGGGTCAATCAGCCCCAGCATTTT.

In regard to this clonotype: The junction departs from germline at one end; a sequencing error may be responsible. The V gene is TRBV4-1, the J gene TRBJ2-3; a possible D gene is TRBD1 (5 bases). There are 14 residues in the CDR3. CDR1 MGHRA and CDR2 YSYEKL come from the germline V gene. CDR3 DNA: TGCGCCAGCAGCCAAGTTGGACCCACAGGTACGCAGTATTTT. Its protein product is CASSQVGPTGTQYF.

The gene calls are TRBV20-1 and TRBJ1-2; D gene unclear. CDR1 is DFQATT and CDR2 is SNEGSKA in the germline V gene (reference sequence). This CDR3 is built from 16 residues. V gave up 3 bases and J gave up 2 bases, with 19 bases separating them. The CDR3 DNA sequence: TGCAGTGCTAGGAGCACGGGCCCTAGGACCAACTATGGCTACACCTTC. Translation: CSARSTGPRTNYGYTF.

The sample holds a few counts of this clonotype. This chain joins TRBV5-1 and TRBJ2-7, with D uncertain. Germline lookup yields CDR1 SGHRS and CDR2 YFSETQ. This CDR3 has 13 residues. Trimming stripped 1 base from V and 9 bases from J, with 14 bases between. The CDR3 reads CASSLTPAWGQYF. CDR3 bases: TGCGCCAGCAGCTTGACTCCAGCCTGGGGGCAGTACTTC.

The V gene is TRBV28, the J gene TRBJ2-5; 7 bases fit TRBD1. The germline gives CDR1 MDHEN, CDR2 SYDVKM. V lost 6 bases and J lost 4; bases outside the gene matches: 14. The CDR3 contains 16 residues. CDR3 loop: CASRARGRTSLETQYF. In DNA, the CDR3 is TGTGCCAGCAGGGCGAGGGGGCGCACATCGCTAGAGACCCAGTACTTC.

The chain couples TRBV7-2 to TRBJ1-4, with D unclear. V lost 0 bases, J lost 7 bases, and 9 bases lay in between. The CDR3 extends over 14 amino acids. The germline gives CDR1 SGHTA, CDR2 FQGNSA. CDR3 DNA: TGTGCCAGCAGCTTAGCGTCAGGTGGTGAAAAACTGTTTTTT. It encodes CASSLASGGEKLFF.

A single count supports this clonotype. V usage is TRBV28 and J usage is TRBJ2-5, with TRBD2 matching 12 bases. The J call may be mistaken, given a closer DNA end match to TRBJ2-7. The CDR3 contains 15 residues. CDR1 and CDR2 (germline): MDHEN, SYDVKM. The chain's CDR3 is CASSLPGLAGIEQYF. CDR3 nucleotides: TGTGCCAGCAGTTTACCCGGACTAGCGGGAATCGAGCAGTACTTC.

The chain carries TRBV7-3 and TRBJ2-3, with D possibly being TRBD1 (7 bases). Trimming cost V 0 bases and J 1 base, with 17 bases left between them. The CDR3 covers 18 residues. Germline V lookup: CDR1 SGHTA, CDR2 FQGTGA. In DNA, the CDR3 is TGTGCCAGCAGCTTAACTCCCAACCAGGGGGGCGGCACAGATACGCAGTATTTT. Translating it yields CASSLTPNQGGGTDTQYF. The full variable domain, with the rest looked up from reference TRBV7-3 and TRBJ2-3, is GAGVSQTPSNKVTEKGKYVELRCDPISGHTALYWYRQSLGQGPEFLIYFQGTGAADDSGLPNDRFFAVRPEGSVSTLKIQRTERGDSAVYLCASSLTPNQGGGTDTQYFGPGTRLTVL.

This clonotype was seen a single time. This chain uses TRBV20-1 with TRBJ2-5; 9 bases line up with TRBD2. Losses at the gene ends were 6 bases for V and 7 bases for J; bases not matched to a gene: 21. CDR1 is DFQATT, CDR2 SNEGSKA, per germline (reference sequence). The CDR3 covers 17 residues. CDR3 loop: CSASGKSSGSRGGTQYF. CDR3 DNA sequence: TGCAGTGCCTCCGGAAAGAGTAGCGGGAGCCGGGGAGGGACCCAGTACTTC.

This clonotype was counted a few times. The V gene is TRBV7-2, the J gene TRBJ2-5; no clear D. The CDR3 sequence is 16 residues long. The V gene lost 6 bases and the J gene lost 5 bases, with 22 bases spanning the gap. Germline V lookup: CDR1 SGHTA, CDR2 FQGNSA. For the CDR3, the DNA is TGTGCCAGCAGTCCTGGGTGGCAAATAAATCGGGAGACCCAGTACTTC. Protein sequence: CASSPGWQINRETQYF.

The chain joins TRBV20-1 to TRBJ2-7; TRBD2 matches 7 bases. The germline CDR1 and CDR2 sequences are DFQATT and SNEGSKA (reference sequence). The junction had 11 bases not matched to a gene; V was cut back by 5 bases and J by 4 bases. The CDR3 sequence is 14 residues long. This CDR3 reads CSAFWTRPNYEQYF. CDR3 nucleotide sequence: TGCAGTGCTTTTTGGACTAGGCCGAATTACGAGCAGTACTTC.